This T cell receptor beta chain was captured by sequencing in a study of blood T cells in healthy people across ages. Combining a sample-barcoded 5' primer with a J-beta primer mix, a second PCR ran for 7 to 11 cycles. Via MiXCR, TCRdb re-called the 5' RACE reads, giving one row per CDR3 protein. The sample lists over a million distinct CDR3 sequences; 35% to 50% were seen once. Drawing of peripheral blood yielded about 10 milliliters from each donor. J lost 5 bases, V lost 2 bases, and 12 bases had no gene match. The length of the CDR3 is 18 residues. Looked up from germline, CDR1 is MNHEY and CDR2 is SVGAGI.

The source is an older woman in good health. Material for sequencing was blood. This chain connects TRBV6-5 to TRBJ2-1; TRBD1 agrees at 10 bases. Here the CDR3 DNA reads TGTGCCAGCAGTTACGCCACCGAGGGACAGGGGCGTAACAATGAGCAGTTCTTC. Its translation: CASSYATEGQGRNNEQFF.